These T cell receptor beta chains were read from a single sample in a study of T-cell reconstitution after alpha-beta-depleted transplantation in children. Each CDR3 protein is one row after TCRdb ran MiXCR on the PCR reads. In the table there are about 830,000 distinct CDR3 sequences, 15% to 20% of which are singletons. The sample was PBMCs, mostly from graft donor cells, taken 360 days after TCRalphabeta/CD19-depleted stem cell transplant. The receptor set was obtained from a male patient between 10 and 17 years old who had a stem cell transplant for acute lymphoblastic leukemia, so the T cells may come from the graft donor. The CDR3 runs from the conserved cysteine through the conserved F or W. D genes are given only for firm matches. Clone size is shown for a subset of rows, as once, few, many or a class of expanded clone.

J gene	D gene	clone size	V gene	CDR3 protein	CDR3 DNA
TRBJ1-5	NA	NA	TRBV12-3/TRBV12-4	CASSSSGMWISQPQHF	TGTGCCAGCAGTTCTTCAGGGATGTGGATAAGTCAGCCCCAGCATTTT
TRBJ2-5	NA	few	TRBV5-1	CASRPRGPAQETQYF	TGCGCCAGCAGACCTCGGGGACCGGCACAAGAGACCCAGTACTTC
TRBJ1-6	TRBD1	NA	TRBV7-9	CASSSRTGERSPLHF	TGTGCCAGCAGCTCAAGGACAGGGGAGCGTTCACCCCTCCACTTT
TRBJ2-7	NA	many	TRBV6-6	CASSSREVEEQYF	TGTGCCAGCAGTTCCAGAGAGGTGGAGGAGCAGTACTTC
TRBJ1-3	TRBD1	few	TRBV4-1	CASSQAPTGLDTIYF	TGCGCCAGCAGCCAAGCTCCGACAGGGTTAGACACCATATATTTT
TRBJ2-7	NA	few	TRBV3-1	CASSHWDTYEQYF	TGTGCCAGCAGCCACTGGGACACCTACGAGCAGTACTTC
TRBJ1-5	NA	NA	TRBV28	CASSFSGADQPQHF	TGTGCCAGCAGTTTTTCAGGGGCCGATCAGCCCCAGCATTTT
TRBJ2-7	TRBD2	NA	TRBV18	CASSDKLLALPSYEQYF	TGTGCCAGCTCCGATAAATTACTAGCGTTGCCCTCCTACGAGCAGTACTTC
TRBJ2-7	TRBD2	NA	TRBV5-1	CASSLASWLAGVKTGYEQYF	TGCGCCAGCAGCTTGGCCTCCTGGCTAGCGGGAGTCAAAACGGGCTACGAGCAGTACTTC
TRBJ2-2	TRBD2	NA	TRBV4-1	CASSLGTTFTGELFF	TGCGCCAGCAGCCTCGGGACTACCTTCACCGGGGAGCTGTTTTTT
TRBJ2-1	NA	few	TRBV9	CASSAGGPSNNEQFF	TGTGCCAGCAGCGCGGGTGGCCCGAGCAACAATGAGCAGTTCTTC
TRBJ2-5	TRBD2	few	TRBV5-1	CASSSPILAGGTQETQYF	TGCGCCAGCAGCTCCCCCATTCTAGCGGGAGGTACCCAAGAGACCCAGTACTTC
TRBJ2-7	TRBD1	NA	TRBV20-1	CSARMKRSGPGQGLYEQYF	TGCAGTGCCCGAATGAAAAGATCCGGGCCAGGACAGGGGCTCTACGAGCAGTACTTC
TRBJ2-5	TRBD2	NA	TRBV10-2	CASGLAGLQETQYF	TGCGCCAGCGGACTAGCGGGCCTGCAAGAGACCCAGTACTTC
TRBJ2-7	TRBD2	many	TRBV11-2	CASSFTSGSGPEQYF	TGTGCCAGCAGCTTCACTAGCGGGAGTGGTCCCGAGCAGTACTTC
TRBJ2-1	TRBD2	NA	TRBV5-1	CASSGISGANLPNEQFF	TGCGCCAGCAGCGGGATTAGCGGGGCCAACCTCCCCAATGAGCAGTTCTTC
TRBJ2-5	TRBD1	few	TRBV5-1	CASSLKGQGEETQYF	TGCGCCAGCAGCTTGAAAGGACAGGGGGAAGAGACCCAGTACTTC
TRBJ2-1	TRBD2	few	TRBV19	CASEGGLNEQFF	TGTGCCAGTGAGGGAGGGCTCAATGAGCAGTTCTTC
TRBJ2-1	TRBD1	once	TRBV9	CASSVASAGGVYYNEQFF	TGTGCCAGCAGCGTAGCCTCGGCAGGGGGTGTCTACTACAATGAGCAGTTCTTC
TRBJ1-5	TRBD1	few	TRBV5-1	CASSLRDRDKHNQPQHF	TGCGCCAGCAGCCTACGGGACAGGGATAAGCACAATCAGCCCCAGCATTTT
TRBJ2-7	TRBD2	NA	TRBV19	CASLAGAPYEQYF	TGTGCCAGTCTAGCGGGAGCTCCCTACGAGCAGTACTTC